This T cell receptor beta chain was sequenced for a study of cytomegalovirus exposure and HLA in healthy donors. On this clone: Its matching antigen is unknown.

The CDR3 loop spans 13 amino acids. CDR1 and CDR2 from the germline V gene are MNHNY and SVGAGI (reference sequence). Germline trimming cut 8 bases from V and 10 bases from J; bases unmatched to any gene: 11. PCR used 60 Vbeta primers and 13 Jbeta primers. The assay was immunoSEQ multiplex PCR, and TCRdb's table has in-frame clones only and misses some. The table has under 120,000 clones, about 80% seen once. Overall study results and limits: Most TCR sequences proved rare, with some public TCRs found in many donors.

V is TRBV6-6 and J is TRBJ2-3, with 8 bases that match TRBD1. The material sequenced was PBMCs. This sequence was found in a female donor in good health and CMV-seropositive. DNA for the CDR3: TGTGCCAGCGGGCGACAGGGGACAGGATCGCAGTATTTT. It translates to CASGRQGTGSQYF.